This is a list of T cell receptor beta chains from one sample in a study of T cell repertoires in cytomegalovirus infection. Their antigen targets remain unknown. TCRdb recomputed calls from the reads with MiXCR, one row per CDR3 protein. The profile shows about 180,000 distinct CDR3 sequences, less than 25% of them singletons. Here the sequenced sample was CD8+ T cells from cultured PBMCs, taken from culture after CMV antigen stimulation. Receptor source: a human donor in good health (CMV status not recorded). Some clones in this sample may be carry-over from other donors' samples. Each CDR3 is given without its conserved first and last residue. A D gene is named only where the DNA matches it firmly.

v_call: TRBV7-2; d_call: .; cdr3_length: 17; cdr3_aa: ASSLTVGVPGKAKNIQY
v_call: TRBV7-9; d_call: TRBD1; cdr3_length: 11; cdr3_aa: ASRDRDSLQAF
v_call: TRBV9; d_call: .; cdr3_length: 15; cdr3_aa: ASSVATRGASSYGYT
v_call: TRBV7-2; d_call: .; cdr3_length: 14; cdr3_aa: ASSLAYAGSQETQY
v_call: TRBV10-3; d_call: .; cdr3_length: 10; cdr3_aa: AGGLNTGELF
v_call: TRBV12-3/TRBV12-4; d_call: .; cdr3_length: 11; cdr3_aa: ASSLGKFYEQY
v_call: TRBV6-5; d_call: TRBD1; cdr3_length: 12; cdr3_aa: ASTNMRGHHEQY
v_call: TRBV10-3; d_call: .; cdr3_length: 12; cdr3_aa: AISDLGYNQPQH
v_call: TRBV7-9; d_call: TRBD1; cdr3_length: 14; cdr3_aa: ASSQTGTGVAYEQY
v_call: TRBV27; d_call: .; cdr3_length: 11; cdr3_aa: ASSLLTGNEQY
v_call: TRBV7-2; d_call: .; cdr3_length: 11; cdr3_aa: ASRLGPNQPQH
v_call: TRBV12-3/TRBV12-4; d_call: .; cdr3_length: 10; cdr3_aa: ASSSDRAEAF
v_call: TRBV6-2/TRBV6-3; d_call: .; cdr3_length: 12; cdr3_aa: ASSYVGTPDTQY
v_call: TRBV14; d_call: .; cdr3_length: 17; cdr3_aa: ASSQDFLNTGFLYNEQF
v_call: TRBV19; d_call: TRBD2; cdr3_length: 14; cdr3_aa: ASSIGVAGPAYEQY
v_call: TRBV7-2; d_call: .; cdr3_length: 14; cdr3_aa: ASSMTDYSYTDTQY
v_call: TRBV12-3/TRBV12-4; d_call: .; cdr3_length: 10; cdr3_aa: ASSLTREKLF
v_call: TRBV7-6; d_call: .; cdr3_length: 9; cdr3_aa: ASSLGGEQF
v_call: TRBV7-8; d_call: .; cdr3_length: 13; cdr3_aa: ASSLGTPLTGELF
v_call: TRBV6-5; d_call: .; cdr3_length: 12; cdr3_aa: ASSYGGLPYEQY
v_call: TRBV11-2; d_call: .; cdr3_length: 14; cdr3_aa: ASSLDYGRGNTEAF
v_call: TRBV6-5; d_call: TRBD1; cdr3_length: 11; cdr3_aa: ASSYSGQVEAF
v_call: TRBV7-8; d_call: .; cdr3_length: 13; cdr3_aa: ASSFGVLTYNEQF
v_call: TRBV4-1; d_call: .; cdr3_length: 14; cdr3_aa: ASSQEPSSRTDTQY
v_call: TRBV4-1; d_call: .; cdr3_length: 11; cdr3_aa: ASSQDGGYEQY
v_call: TRBV19; d_call: TRBD1; cdr3_length: 14; cdr3_aa: ASKGFGTGRNQPQH
v_call: TRBV6-5; d_call: TRBD1; cdr3_length: 12; cdr3_aa: ASSKTGGVTEAF
v_call: TRBV7-9; d_call: .; cdr3_length: 10; cdr3_aa: ASSFGDSPLH
v_call: TRBV28; d_call: .; cdr3_length: 14; cdr3_aa: ASSSPPGRRTDTQY
v_call: TRBV15; d_call: TRBD2; cdr3_length: 14; cdr3_aa: ATSRRLAGGTDTQY
v_call: TRBV7-9; d_call: .; cdr3_length: 13; cdr3_aa: ASSSSTPRGNTQY
v_call: TRBV4-1; d_call: .; cdr3_length: 11; cdr3_aa: ASSQGAVNEQY
v_call: TRBV7-2; d_call: TRBD2; cdr3_length: 15; cdr3_aa: ASSRRLAGGNTGELF
v_call: TRBV6-2/TRBV6-3; d_call: .; cdr3_length: 11; cdr3_aa: ASSYSSLYEQY
v_call: TRBV7-2; d_call: .; cdr3_length: 14; cdr3_aa: ASSPSTTYYNSPLH
v_call: TRBV7-8; d_call: TRBD1; cdr3_length: 13; cdr3_aa: ASSSRTGSPYEQY
v_call: TRBV7-2; d_call: .; cdr3_length: 10; cdr3_aa: ASSLARDTQY
v_call: TRBV10-3; d_call: .; cdr3_length: 12; cdr3_aa: AISELWTRNEQF
v_call: TRBV7-2; d_call: .; cdr3_length: 15; cdr3_aa: ASSLVGLAFTTDTQY
v_call: TRBV6-2/TRBV6-3; d_call: .; cdr3_length: 13; cdr3_aa: ASTPGTPSSYEQY
v_call: TRBV7-9; d_call: .; cdr3_length: 12; cdr3_aa: ASSLVRSTDTQY
v_call: TRBV6-2/TRBV6-3; d_call: TRBD1; cdr3_length: 14; cdr3_aa: DSRHRGPARNYEQY
v_call: TRBV7-6; d_call: TRBD1; cdr3_length: 11; cdr3_aa: ASSVQDRDGYT
v_call: TRBV7-2; d_call: .; cdr3_length: 12; cdr3_aa: ASSRGDHGWTQY
v_call: TRBV7-6; d_call: .; cdr3_length: 15; cdr3_aa: ASSPGWGVTGANVLT
v_call: TRBV7-2; d_call: .; cdr3_length: 13; cdr3_aa: ASSLGGVPTYEQY
v_call: TRBV7-2; d_call: .; cdr3_length: 13; cdr3_aa: ASAYGLLAGETQY
v_call: TRBV9; d_call: .; cdr3_length: 12; cdr3_aa: ASSPEGRVYEQY
v_call: TRBV14; d_call: .; cdr3_length: 13; cdr3_aa: ASSRFQSGFYGYT
v_call: TRBV12-3/TRBV12-4; d_call: TRBD1; cdr3_length: 13; cdr3_aa: ASSFGTVNTDTQY